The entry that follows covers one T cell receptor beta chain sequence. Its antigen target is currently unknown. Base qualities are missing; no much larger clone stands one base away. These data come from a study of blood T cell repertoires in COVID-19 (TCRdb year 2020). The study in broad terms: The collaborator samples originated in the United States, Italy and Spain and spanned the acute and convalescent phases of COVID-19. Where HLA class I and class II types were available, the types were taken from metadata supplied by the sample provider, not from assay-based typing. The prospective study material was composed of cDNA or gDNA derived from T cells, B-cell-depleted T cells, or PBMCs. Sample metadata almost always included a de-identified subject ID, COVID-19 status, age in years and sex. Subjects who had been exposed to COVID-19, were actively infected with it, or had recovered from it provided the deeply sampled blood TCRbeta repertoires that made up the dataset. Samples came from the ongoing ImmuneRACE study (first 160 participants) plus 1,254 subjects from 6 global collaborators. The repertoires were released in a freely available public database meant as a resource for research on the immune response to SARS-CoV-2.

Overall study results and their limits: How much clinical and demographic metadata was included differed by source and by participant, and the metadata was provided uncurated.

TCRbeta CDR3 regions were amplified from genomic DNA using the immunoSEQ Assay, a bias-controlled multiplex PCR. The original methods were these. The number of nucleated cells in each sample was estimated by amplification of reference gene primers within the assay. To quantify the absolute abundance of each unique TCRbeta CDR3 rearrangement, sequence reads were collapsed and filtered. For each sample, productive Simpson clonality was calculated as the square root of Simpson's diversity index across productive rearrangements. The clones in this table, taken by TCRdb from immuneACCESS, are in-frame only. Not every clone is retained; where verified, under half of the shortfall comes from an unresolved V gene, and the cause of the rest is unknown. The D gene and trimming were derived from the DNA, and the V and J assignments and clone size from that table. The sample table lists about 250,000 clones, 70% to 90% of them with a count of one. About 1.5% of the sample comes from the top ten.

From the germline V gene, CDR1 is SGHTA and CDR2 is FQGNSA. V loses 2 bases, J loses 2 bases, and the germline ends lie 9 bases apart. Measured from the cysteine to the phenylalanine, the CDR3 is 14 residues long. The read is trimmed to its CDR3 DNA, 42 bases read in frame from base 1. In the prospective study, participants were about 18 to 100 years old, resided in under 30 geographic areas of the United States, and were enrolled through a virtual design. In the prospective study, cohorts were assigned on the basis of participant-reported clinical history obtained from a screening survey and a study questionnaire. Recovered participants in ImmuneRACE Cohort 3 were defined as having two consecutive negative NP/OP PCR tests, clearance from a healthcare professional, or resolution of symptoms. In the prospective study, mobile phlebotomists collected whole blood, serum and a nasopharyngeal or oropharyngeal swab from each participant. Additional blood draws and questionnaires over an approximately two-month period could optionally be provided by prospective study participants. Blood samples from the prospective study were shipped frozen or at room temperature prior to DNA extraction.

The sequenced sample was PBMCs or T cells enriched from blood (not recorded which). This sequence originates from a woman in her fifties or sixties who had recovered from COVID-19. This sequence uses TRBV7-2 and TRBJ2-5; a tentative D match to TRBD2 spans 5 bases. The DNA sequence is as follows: TGTGCCAGCAGCTTATGGCCGGGACAAGAGACCCAGTACTTC. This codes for CASSLWPGQETQYF.